Listed below are T cell receptor beta chains from one sample, sequenced in a study of blood T cells in healthy people across ages. TCRdb independently ran MiXCR on the 5' RACE reads; one entry per CDR3 protein. Here the sample spans about 770,000 distinct CDR3 sequences, 40% to 50% being singletons. Source material: blood. Every receptor here comes from a man aged 60-69 years in good health. Each CDR3 is given without its conserved first and last residue. A D gene is named only where the DNA matches it firmly. Expanded clones get a size class; other rows say once, few or many, or leave the size out.

V gene: TRBV7-6; D gene: NA; J gene: TRBJ2-1; clone size: NA; CDR3 protein: ASSLGQGLYNEQF
V gene: TRBV6-2/TRBV6-3; D gene: NA; J gene: TRBJ2-6; clone size: many; CDR3 protein: ASRGSGANVLT
V gene: TRBV12-3/TRBV12-4; D gene: NA; J gene: TRBJ1-1; clone size: NA; CDR3 protein: ASSPASGHREAF
V gene: TRBV2; D gene: TRBD1; J gene: TRBJ2-1; clone size: NA; CDR3 protein: ASSDRGLDEQF
V gene: TRBV27; D gene: TRBD1; J gene: TRBJ1-2; clone size: NA; CDR3 protein: ASSTTGFYGYT
V gene: TRBV20-1; D gene: TRBD1; J gene: TRBJ1-1; clone size: NA; CDR3 protein: SAPGGGTEAF
V gene: TRBV12-3/TRBV12-4; D gene: TRBD1; J gene: TRBJ2-3; clone size: NA; CDR3 protein: ASSPEGDRGRY
V gene: TRBV27; D gene: TRBD1; J gene: TRBJ1-4; clone size: NA; CDR3 protein: ASSTGAGGLEKLF
V gene: TRBV30; D gene: NA; J gene: TRBJ1-1; clone size: NA; CDR3 protein: AWSMAGEAF
V gene: TRBV24-1; D gene: NA; J gene: TRBJ2-1; clone size: NA; CDR3 protein: ATSDGHFEQF
V gene: TRBV6-1; D gene: NA; J gene: TRBJ1-1; clone size: few; CDR3 protein: ASSGRLAGNTEAF
V gene: TRBV6-2/TRBV6-3; D gene: NA; J gene: TRBJ2-7; clone size: NA; CDR3 protein: ASSYFPGGPPSYEQY
V gene: TRBV11-2; D gene: NA; J gene: NA; clone size: NA; CDR3 protein: AGTYEQY
V gene: TRBV6-1; D gene: NA; J gene: NA; clone size: NA; CDR3 protein: ASKEPGGTYEQY
V gene: TRBV27; D gene: NA; J gene: TRBJ1-2; clone size: NA; CDR3 protein: ASSFGRGLGYT
V gene: TRBV12-3/TRBV12-4; D gene: NA; J gene: TRBJ1-5; clone size: NA; CDR3 protein: ASSRSGQRASVAQH
V gene: TRBV7-2; D gene: TRBD2; J gene: TRBJ2-7; clone size: NA; CDR3 protein: ASSPPGLAGVKTYEQY
V gene: TRBV6-2/TRBV6-3; D gene: NA; J gene: TRBJ2-6; clone size: few; CDR3 protein: ASTGTFSGANVLT
V gene: TRBV4-1; D gene: NA; J gene: TRBJ2-3; clone size: NA; CDR3 protein: ASSQDLRGAFPHTQY
V gene: TRBV6-2/TRBV6-3; D gene: TRBD1; J gene: TRBJ2-1; clone size: few; CDR3 protein: ASSGGQGVEQF
V gene: TRBV2; D gene: NA; J gene: TRBJ2-1; clone size: NA; CDR3 protein: ASSVALYYNEQF
V gene: TRBV12-3/TRBV12-4; D gene: NA; J gene: TRBJ2-1; clone size: NA; CDR3 protein: ATRESGPYKEQF
V gene: TRBV6-6; D gene: NA; J gene: TRBJ1-5; clone size: many; CDR3 protein: ASSYRVIGNQPQH
V gene: TRBV5-1; D gene: TRBD1; J gene: TRBJ1-2; clone size: NA; CDR3 protein: ASSLGQGAFYGYT
V gene: TRBV20-1; D gene: NA; J gene: TRBJ2-3; clone size: NA; CDR3 protein: SARIQGMGTDTQY
V gene: TRBV11-2; D gene: NA; J gene: TRBJ2-5; clone size: few; CDR3 protein: ASSLVGGLLQETQY
V gene: TRBV9; D gene: TRBD2; J gene: TRBJ2-5; clone size: NA; CDR3 protein: ASSKGTRPQETQY
V gene: TRBV7-9; D gene: NA; J gene: TRBJ1-1; clone size: NA; CDR3 protein: ASTPGSGTEAF
V gene: TRBV6-5; D gene: NA; J gene: TRBJ1-5; clone size: NA; CDR3 protein: ASSLHVLSNQPQH
V gene: TRBV7-3; D gene: NA; J gene: TRBJ2-3; clone size: few; CDR3 protein: ASNHQNSPGTDTQY
V gene: TRBV6-5; D gene: TRBD1; J gene: TRBJ1-2; clone size: NA; CDR3 protein: ASSSGTGGAGYT
V gene: TRBV6-5; D gene: TRBD2; J gene: TRBJ2-7; clone size: NA; CDR3 protein: ASSYSSGASYEQY
V gene: TRBV4-3; D gene: TRBD2; J gene: TRBJ2-3; clone size: NA; CDR3 protein: ASRITSGAGDTQY
V gene: TRBV20-1; D gene: TRBD2; J gene: TRBJ2-1; clone size: NA; CDR3 protein: SARKPGLAGVRNEQF
V gene: TRBV10-3; D gene: TRBD2; J gene: TRBJ2-1; clone size: NA; CDR3 protein: AISESLAGNGEQF
V gene: TRBV21-1; D gene: NA; J gene: TRBJ2-7; clone size: NA; CDR3 protein: ARGPYCTYEQY
V gene: TRBV12-3/TRBV12-4; D gene: NA; J gene: TRBJ2-3; clone size: NA; CDR3 protein: ASSLVVVSTQY
V gene: TRBV6-1; D gene: NA; J gene: TRBJ1-1; clone size: NA; CDR3 protein: ASSELGVMNTEAF
V gene: TRBV9; D gene: TRBD2; J gene: TRBJ2-2; clone size: NA; CDR3 protein: ASSNRGGDTGELF
V gene: TRBV7-8; D gene: NA; J gene: TRBJ2-4; clone size: NA; CDR3 protein: ASSLADWGLAKNIQY
V gene: TRBV29-1; D gene: TRBD1; J gene: TRBJ2-7; clone size: many; CDR3 protein: SVEGQGDEQY
V gene: TRBV6-2/TRBV6-3; D gene: NA; J gene: NA; clone size: NA; CDR3 protein: ASTAFFLQGSETQF
V gene: TRBV30; D gene: TRBD1; J gene: TRBJ1-1; clone size: NA; CDR3 protein: AWRRQGNTEAF
V gene: TRBV5-6; D gene: TRBD2; J gene: TRBJ2-3; clone size: NA; CDR3 protein: ASSPGLVKTDTQY
V gene: TRBV7-9; D gene: TRBD2; J gene: TRBJ2-3; clone size: NA; CDR3 protein: ASSLQTSGGDTQY
V gene: TRBV6-2/TRBV6-3; D gene: NA; J gene: NA; clone size: few; CDR3 protein: ASSLGTTQY
V gene: TRBV20-1; D gene: TRBD2; J gene: TRBJ2-1; clone size: few; CDR3 protein: SAREGIVQF
V gene: TRBV20-1; D gene: TRBD1; J gene: TRBJ1-4; clone size: NA; CDR3 protein: SAKPGQGEKLF
V gene: TRBV12-3/TRBV12-4; D gene: TRBD1; J gene: TRBJ2-7; clone size: NA; CDR3 protein: ASSPRDRGYREQY
V gene: TRBV7-2; D gene: NA; J gene: NA; clone size: few; CDR3 protein: ASSLRGWDIQY
V gene: TRBV7-9; D gene: NA; J gene: TRBJ1-1; clone size: few; CDR3 protein: ASRYGQNTEAF
V gene: TRBV6-6; D gene: NA; J gene: TRBJ1-2; clone size: NA; CDR3 protein: ASSRLGQTNGYT
V gene: TRBV28; D gene: NA; J gene: TRBJ2-7; clone size: many; CDR3 protein: ASIPSDRTYEQY
V gene: TRBV20-1; D gene: NA; J gene: TRBJ1-2; clone size: NA; CDR3 protein: SASSVSGYT
V gene: TRBV6-2/TRBV6-3; D gene: TRBD2; J gene: TRBJ2-1; clone size: many; CDR3 protein: ASTRGGSYNEQF